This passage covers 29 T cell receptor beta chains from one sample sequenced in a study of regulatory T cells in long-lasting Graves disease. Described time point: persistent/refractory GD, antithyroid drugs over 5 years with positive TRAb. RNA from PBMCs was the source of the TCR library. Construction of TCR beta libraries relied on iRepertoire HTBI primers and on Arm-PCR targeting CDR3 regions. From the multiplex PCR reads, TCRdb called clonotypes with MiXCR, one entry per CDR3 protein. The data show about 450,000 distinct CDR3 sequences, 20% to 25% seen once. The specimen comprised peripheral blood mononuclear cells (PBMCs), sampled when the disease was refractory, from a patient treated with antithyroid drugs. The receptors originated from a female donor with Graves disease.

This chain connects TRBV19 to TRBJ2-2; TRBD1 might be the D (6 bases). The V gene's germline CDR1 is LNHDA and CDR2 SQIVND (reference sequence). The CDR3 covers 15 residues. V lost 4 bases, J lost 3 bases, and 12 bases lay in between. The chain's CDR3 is CASSTRGADTGELFF. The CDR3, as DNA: TGTGCCAGTAGTACCAGGGGTGCGGACACCGGGGAGCTGTTTTTT. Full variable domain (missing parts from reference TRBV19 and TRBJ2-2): DGGITQSPKYLFRKEGQNVTLSCEQNLNHDAMYWYRQDPGQGLRLIYYSQIVNDFQKGDIAEGYSVSREKKESFPLTVTSAQKNPTAFYLCASSTRGADTGELFFGEGSRLTVL.

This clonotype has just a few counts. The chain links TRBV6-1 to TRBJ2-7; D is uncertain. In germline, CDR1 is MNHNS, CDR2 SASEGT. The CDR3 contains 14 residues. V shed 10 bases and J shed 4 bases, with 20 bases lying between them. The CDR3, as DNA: TGTGCCACCAGAATCCGGGTCGGATCATACGAGCAGTACTTC. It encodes CATRIRVGSYEQYF.

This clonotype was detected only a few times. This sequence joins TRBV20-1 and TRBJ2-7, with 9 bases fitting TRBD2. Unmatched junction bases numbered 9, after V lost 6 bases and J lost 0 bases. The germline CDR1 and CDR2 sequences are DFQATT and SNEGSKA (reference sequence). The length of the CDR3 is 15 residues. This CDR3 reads CSAYPSGRSSYEQYF. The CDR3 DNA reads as TGCAGTGCATACCCGAGCGGGAGGAGCTCCTACGAGCAGTACTTC.

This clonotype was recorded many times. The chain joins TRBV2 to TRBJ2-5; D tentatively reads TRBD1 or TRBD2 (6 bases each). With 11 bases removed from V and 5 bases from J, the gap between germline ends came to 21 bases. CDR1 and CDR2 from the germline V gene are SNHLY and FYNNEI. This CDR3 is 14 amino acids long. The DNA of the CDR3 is TGTGCCCGATCGACAGGCGGGGTCCACGAGACCCAGTACTTC. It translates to CARSTGGVHETQYF.

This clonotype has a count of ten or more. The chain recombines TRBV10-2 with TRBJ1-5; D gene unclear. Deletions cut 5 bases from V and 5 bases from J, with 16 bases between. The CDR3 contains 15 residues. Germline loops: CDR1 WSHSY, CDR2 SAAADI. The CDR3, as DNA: TGCGCCAGCAGTTTAGAGGGTCGGGGTGATCAGCCCCAGCATTTT. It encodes CASSLEGRGDQPQHF.

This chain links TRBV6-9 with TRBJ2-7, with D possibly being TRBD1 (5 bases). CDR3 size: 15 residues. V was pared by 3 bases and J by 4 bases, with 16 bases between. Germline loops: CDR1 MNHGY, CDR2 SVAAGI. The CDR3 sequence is CASSYSSGPPYEQYF. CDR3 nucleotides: TGTGCCAGCAGTTACAGCTCAGGGCCCCCTTACGAGCAGTACTTC.

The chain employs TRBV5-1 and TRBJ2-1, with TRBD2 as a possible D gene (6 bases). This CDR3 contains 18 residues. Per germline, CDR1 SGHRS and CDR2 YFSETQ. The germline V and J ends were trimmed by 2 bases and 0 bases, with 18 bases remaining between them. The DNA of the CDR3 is TGCGCCAGCAGCTTACCATCGGGGGTGTCGAGCTCCTACAATGAGCAGTTCTTC. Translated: CASSLPSGVSSSYNEQFF. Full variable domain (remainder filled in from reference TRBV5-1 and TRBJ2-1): KAGVTQTPRYLIKTRGQQVTLSCSPISGHRSVSWYQQTPGQGLQFLFEYFSETQRNKGNFPGRFSGRQFSNSRSEMNVSTLELGDSALYLCASSLPSGVSSSYNEQFFGPGTRLTVL.

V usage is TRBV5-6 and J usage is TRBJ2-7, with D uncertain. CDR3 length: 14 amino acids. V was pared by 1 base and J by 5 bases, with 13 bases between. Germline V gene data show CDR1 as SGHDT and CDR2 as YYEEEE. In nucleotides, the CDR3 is TGTGCCAGCAGCTTGTTCTGGAAGCCGGACGAGCAGTACTTC. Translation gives CASSLFWKPDEQYF.

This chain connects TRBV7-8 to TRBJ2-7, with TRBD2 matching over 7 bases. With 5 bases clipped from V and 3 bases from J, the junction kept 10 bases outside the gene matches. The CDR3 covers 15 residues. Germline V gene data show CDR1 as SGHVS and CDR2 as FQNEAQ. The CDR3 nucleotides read TGTGCCAGCAGCCGGACTAGGGTGGGTAGCTACGAGCAGTACTTC. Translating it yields CASSRTRVGSYEQYF.

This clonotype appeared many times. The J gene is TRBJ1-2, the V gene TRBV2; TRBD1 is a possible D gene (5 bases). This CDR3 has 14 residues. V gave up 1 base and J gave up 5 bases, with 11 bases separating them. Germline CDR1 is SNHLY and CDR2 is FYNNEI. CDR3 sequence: CASSEDRFGYGYTF. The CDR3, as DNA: TGTGCCAGCAGTGAAGACAGGTTCGGGTATGGCTACACCTTC.

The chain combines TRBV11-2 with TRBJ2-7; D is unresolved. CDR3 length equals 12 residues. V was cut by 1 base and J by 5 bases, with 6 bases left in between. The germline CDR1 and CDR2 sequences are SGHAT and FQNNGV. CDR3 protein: CASSLGNDEQYF. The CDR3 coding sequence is TGTGCCAGCAGCTTAGGGAATGACGAGCAGTACTTC.

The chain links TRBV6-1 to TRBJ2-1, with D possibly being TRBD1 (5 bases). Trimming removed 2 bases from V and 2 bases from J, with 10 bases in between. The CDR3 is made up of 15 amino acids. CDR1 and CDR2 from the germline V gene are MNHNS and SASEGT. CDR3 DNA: TGTGCCAGCAGTGAATCTAGGACACCCTACAATGAGCAGTTCTTC. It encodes CASSESRTPYNEQFF.

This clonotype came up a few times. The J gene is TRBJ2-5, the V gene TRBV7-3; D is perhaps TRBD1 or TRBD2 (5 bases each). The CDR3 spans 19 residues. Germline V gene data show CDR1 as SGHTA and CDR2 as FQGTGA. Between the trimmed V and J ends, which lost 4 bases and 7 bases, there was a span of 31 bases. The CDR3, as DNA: TGTGCCAGCAGCTCCGTCGGCAGTCCCGAGGGGCCCCCAAGAGGGACCCAGTACTTC. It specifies CASSSVGSPEGPPRGTQYF.

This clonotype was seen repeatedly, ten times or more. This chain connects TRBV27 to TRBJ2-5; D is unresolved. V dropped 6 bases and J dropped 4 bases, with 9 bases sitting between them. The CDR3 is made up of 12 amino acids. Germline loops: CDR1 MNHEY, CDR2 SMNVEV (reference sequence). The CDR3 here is CASRGYSETQYF. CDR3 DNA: TGTGCCAGCAGGGGGTATTCAGAGACCCAGTACTTC.

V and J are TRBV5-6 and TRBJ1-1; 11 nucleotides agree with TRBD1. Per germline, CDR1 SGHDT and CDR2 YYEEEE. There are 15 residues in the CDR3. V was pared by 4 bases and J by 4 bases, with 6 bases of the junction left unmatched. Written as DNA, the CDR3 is TGTGCCAGCAGCCTGGACAGGGGGCTTGGCACTGAAGCTTTCTTT. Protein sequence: CASSLDRGLGTEAFF.

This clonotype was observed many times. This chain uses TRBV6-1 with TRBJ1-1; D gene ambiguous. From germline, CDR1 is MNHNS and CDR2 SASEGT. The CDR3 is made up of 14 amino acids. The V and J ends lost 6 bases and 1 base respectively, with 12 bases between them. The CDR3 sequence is CASRLGPGNTEAFF. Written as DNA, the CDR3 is TGTGCCAGCAGACTAGGGCCCGGGAACACTGAAGCTTTCTTT.

CDR3 nucleotide sequence: TGCAGTGCTAGAGGACAGGCCAATCAGCCCCAGCATTTT. This codes for CSARGQANQPQHF. The V gene is TRBV20-1, the J gene TRBJ1-5; D possibly corresponds to TRBD1 (6 bases). From germline, CDR1 is DFQATT and CDR2 SNEGSKA (reference sequence). The V end was cut by 1 base, the J end by 3 bases, with 7 bases between. The CDR3 extends over 13 amino acids.

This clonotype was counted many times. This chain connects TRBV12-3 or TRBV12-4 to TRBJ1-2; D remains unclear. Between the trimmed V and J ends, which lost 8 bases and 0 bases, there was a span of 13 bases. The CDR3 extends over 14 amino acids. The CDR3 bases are TGTGCCAGCGTAGTTCGGAATGCTAACTATGGCTACACCTTC. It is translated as CASVVRNANYGYTF.

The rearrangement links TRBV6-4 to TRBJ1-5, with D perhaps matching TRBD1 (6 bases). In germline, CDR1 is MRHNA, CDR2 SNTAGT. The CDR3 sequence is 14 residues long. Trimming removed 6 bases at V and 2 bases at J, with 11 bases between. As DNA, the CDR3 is TGTGCCAGCAGGGTCAGGACAGGCAATCAGCCCCAGCATTTT. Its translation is CASRVRTGNQPQHF.

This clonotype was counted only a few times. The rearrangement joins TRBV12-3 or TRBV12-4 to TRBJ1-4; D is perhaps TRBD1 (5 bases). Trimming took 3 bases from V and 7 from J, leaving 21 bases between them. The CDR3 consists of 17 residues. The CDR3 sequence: CASSLVGARGRGEKLFF. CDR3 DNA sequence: TGTGCCAGCAGTTTGGTTGGGGCCCGCGGGCGCGGTGAAAAACTGTTTTTT.

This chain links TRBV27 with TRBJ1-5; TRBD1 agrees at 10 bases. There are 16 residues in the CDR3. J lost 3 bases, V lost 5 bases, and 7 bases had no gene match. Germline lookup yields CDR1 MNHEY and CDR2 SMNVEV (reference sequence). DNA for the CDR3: TGTGCCAGCAGTCCCCGGGACAGGGGATACAATCAGCCCCAGCATTTT. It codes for CASSPRDRGYNQPQHF.

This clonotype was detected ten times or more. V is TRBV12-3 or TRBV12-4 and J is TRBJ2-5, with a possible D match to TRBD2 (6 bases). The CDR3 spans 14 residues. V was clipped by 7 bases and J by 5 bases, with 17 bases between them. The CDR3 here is CASTPGLQGETQYF. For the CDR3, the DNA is TGTGCCAGCACACCGGGACTCCAAGGGGAGACCCAGTACTTC.

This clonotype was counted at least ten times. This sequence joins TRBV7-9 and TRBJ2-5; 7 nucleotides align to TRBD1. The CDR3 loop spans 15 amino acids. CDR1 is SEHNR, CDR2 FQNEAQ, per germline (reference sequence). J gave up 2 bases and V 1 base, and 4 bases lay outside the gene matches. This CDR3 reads CASSLEGTAQETQYF. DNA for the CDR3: TGTGCCAGCAGCTTAGAAGGGACAGCTCAAGAGACCCAGTACTTC. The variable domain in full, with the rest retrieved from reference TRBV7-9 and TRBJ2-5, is DTGVSQNPRHKITKRGQNVTFRCDPISEHNRLYWYRQTLGQGPEFLTYFQNEAQLEKSRLLSDRFSAERPKGSFSTLEIQRTEQGDSAMYLCASSLEGTAQETQYFGPGTRLLVL.

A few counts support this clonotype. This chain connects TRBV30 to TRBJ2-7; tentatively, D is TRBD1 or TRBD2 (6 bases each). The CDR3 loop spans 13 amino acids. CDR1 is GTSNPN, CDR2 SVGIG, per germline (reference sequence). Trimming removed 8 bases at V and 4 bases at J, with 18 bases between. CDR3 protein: CALGPGGGYEQYF. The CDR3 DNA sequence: TGTGCCCTGGGACCAGGAGGGGGATACGAGCAGTACTTC.

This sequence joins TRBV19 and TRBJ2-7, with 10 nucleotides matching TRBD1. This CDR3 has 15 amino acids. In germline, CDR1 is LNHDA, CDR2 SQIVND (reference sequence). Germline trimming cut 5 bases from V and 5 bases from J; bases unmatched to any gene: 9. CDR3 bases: TGTGCCAGTAGTCCAGACAGGGGGCCTCTTGACGAGCAGTACTTC. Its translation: CASSPDRGPLDEQYF.

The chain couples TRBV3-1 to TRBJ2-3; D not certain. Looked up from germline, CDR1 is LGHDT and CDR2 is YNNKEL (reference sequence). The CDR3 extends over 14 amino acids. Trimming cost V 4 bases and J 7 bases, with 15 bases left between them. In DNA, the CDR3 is TGTGCCAGCAGCCCCAACATTGGGTACAATACGCAGTATTTT. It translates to CASSPNIGYNTQYF.

The CDR3 loop is CSASSGSPPNEQFF. CDR3 nucleotides: TGCAGTGCTTCCAGCGGGTCTCCGCCCAATGAGCAGTTCTTC. This chain joins TRBV20-1 and TRBJ2-1; TRBD2 is a possible D gene (6 bases). This CDR3 spans 14 amino acids. Germline lookup yields CDR1 DFQATT and CDR2 SNEGSKA (reference sequence). V lost 5 bases and J lost 6, with 17 bases in between.

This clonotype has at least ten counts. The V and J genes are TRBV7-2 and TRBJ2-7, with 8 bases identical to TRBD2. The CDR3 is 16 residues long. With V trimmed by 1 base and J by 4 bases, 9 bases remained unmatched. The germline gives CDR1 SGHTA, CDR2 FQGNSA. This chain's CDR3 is CASSLVGSGMGYEQYF. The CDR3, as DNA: TGTGCCAGCAGCTTAGTCGGTAGCGGGATGGGTTACGAGCAGTACTTC.

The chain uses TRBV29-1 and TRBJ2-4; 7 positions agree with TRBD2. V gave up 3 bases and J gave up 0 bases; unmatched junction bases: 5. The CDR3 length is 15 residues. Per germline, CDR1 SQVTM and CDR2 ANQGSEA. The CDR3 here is CSVESERGAKNIQYF. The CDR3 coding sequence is TGCAGCGTTGAGAGTGAGCGGGGAGCCAAAAACATTCAGTACTTC.